The 24 T cell receptor beta chains listed next were all sequenced from one sample in a study of T-cell reconstitution after alpha-beta-depleted transplantation in children. Unique molecular identifiers tagged the TCRbeta library. In TCRdb, the PCR reads were re-called with MiXCR into one record per CDR3 protein. This table holds hundreds of thousands of distinct CDR3 sequences, 9.5% to 13% found once. Here the sequenced sample was PBMCs, taken before TCRalphabeta/CD19-depleted stem cell transplant. The receptors here all came from a child less than two years old with acute myeloid leukemia, due to receive a stem cell transplant.

This clonotype showed up many times. The chain recombines TRBV15 with TRBJ2-1, with 9 bases that match TRBD2. Trimming took 0 bases from V and 4 from J; bases not matched to a gene: 4. The length of the CDR3 is 16 residues. Germline V gene sequence: CDR1 LNHNV, CDR2 YYDKDF (reference sequence). CDR3 sequence (DNA): TGTGCCACCAGCAGAGATAGCGGGGGCCTTTACAATGAGCAGTTCTTC. Amino acid sequence: CATSRDSGGLYNEQFF.

This clonotype was detected ten times or more. The chain combines TRBV5-1 with TRBJ2-1; 8 nucleotides agree with TRBD2. The CDR3 is 18 amino acids. CDR1 is SGHRS, CDR2 YFSETQ, per germline. V lost 3 bases to trimming and J lost 4 bases; unmatched junction nucleotides: 15. CDR3 bases: TGCGCCAGCAGCTCCCCAGAAACTAGCGGAAAATTTTACAATGAGCAGTTCTTC. This translates into CASSSPETSGKFYNEQFF.

The sample holds many counts of this clonotype. The rearrangement links TRBV12-3 or TRBV12-4 to TRBJ1-5, with a possible D match to TRBD1 (5 bases). Trimming shortened V by 8 bases and J by 9 bases, and 17 bases separated the two germline ends. The CDR3 length is 13 residues. CDR3 region: CASRGSAWGPQHF. CDR3 DNA: TGTGCCAGCCGGGGGAGTGCATGGGGGCCCCAGCATTTT.

This clonotype has a count of ten or more. The chain links TRBV7-9 to TRBJ1-2; perhaps TRBD1 as D (6 bases). V lost 5 bases and J 6 bases, leaving 10 bases between the germline ends. Germline CDR1 reads SEHNR; CDR2 reads FQNEAQ (reference sequence). CDR3 size: 12 residues. CDR3 DNA: TGTGCCAGCAGCGCGGACAGCCATGGCTACACCTTC. Protein product: CASSADSHGYTF.

This clonotype was seen at least ten times. This chain joins TRBV29-1 and TRBJ2-7, with TRBD1 as a possible D gene (6 bases). CDR3 length equals 13 residues. V was pared by 4 bases and J by 7 bases, with 17 bases between. From germline, CDR1 is SQVTM and CDR2 ANQGSEA. CDR3 sequence: CSVVGEGGEEQYF. Written as DNA, the CDR3 is TGCAGCGTTGTAGGGGAAGGGGGAGAAGAGCAGTACTTC.

This clonotype has at least ten counts. The chain uses TRBV4-2 and TRBJ2-7, with TRBD2 matching 13 bases. This CDR3 is built from 15 residues. V lost 4 bases to trimming and J lost 0 bases; unmatched junction nucleotides: 0. Per germline, CDR1 LGHNA and CDR2 YNFKEQ. CDR3 protein: CASSRTSGSSYEQYF. CDR3 in DNA: TGTGCCAGCAGCCGGACTAGCGGGAGCTCCTACGAGCAGTACTTC.

This clonotype was detected ten times or more. The gene calls are TRBV12-3 or TRBV12-4 and TRBJ2-1, with D perhaps given as TRBD1 or TRBD2 (5 bases each). The CDR3 contains 14 residues. V dropped 2 bases and J dropped 8 bases, with 13 bases sitting between them. In nucleotides, the CDR3 is TGTGCCAGCAGTTTAATCCCGGGGACCCATGAGCAGTTCTTC. Its protein is CASSLIPGTHEQFF.

A few counts support this clonotype. The V call is TRBV20-1, the J call TRBJ1-5, with D perhaps matching TRBD1 (5 bases). There are 16 residues in the CDR3. V lost 3 bases and J 7 bases, leaving 22 bases between the germline ends. CDR1 and CDR2 (germline): DFQATT, SNEGSKA (reference sequence). The CDR3 nucleotides are TGCAGTGCTAGTCCCCCTGCGGTTTGGGGGATCCAGCCCCAGCATTTT. This gives the protein CSASPPAVWGIQPQHF.

This clonotype has a count of ten or more. The V call is TRBV20-1, the J call TRBJ2-5; D ambiguous. Germline V gene lookup returns CDR1 DFQATT and CDR2 SNEGSKA (reference sequence). The V end lost 3 bases, the J end lost 1 base, and 9 bases lay between the germline ends. CDR3 length: 13 amino acids. CDR3 amino acids: CSASSATQETQYF. DNA for the CDR3: TGCAGTGCTAGTTCGGCAACCCAAGAGACCCAGTACTTC.

This clonotype was seen repeatedly, ten times or more. The J gene is TRBJ1-2, the V gene TRBV9; TRBD1 matches 8 bases. CDR1 is SGDLS, CDR2 YYNGEE, per germline. V gave up 3 bases and J gave up 8 bases; unmatched junction bases: 12. CDR3 length: 15 amino acids. The CDR3 DNA reads as TGTGCCAGCAGCGAGGGAGACTTCAGGGGGCGCGGCTACACCTTC. It specifies CASSEGDFRGRGYTF.

This clonotype occurred a few times. CDR3 sequence: CASSWGTGVGYGYTF. The DNA for the CDR3 is TGCGCCAGCAGCTGGGGGACAGGCGTGGGCTATGGCTACACCTTC. This chain connects TRBV5-1 to TRBJ1-2; 8 nucleotides agree with TRBD1. Per the germline V gene, CDR1 is SGHRS and CDR2 is YFSETQ. V was pared by 3 bases and J by 4 bases, with 8 bases of the junction left unmatched. The CDR3 runs 15 residues.

This clonotype was detected many times. CDR3 coding DNA: TGTGCCAGCAGCCTTTGGGGGGCAGAAAAACTGTTTTTT. Protein product: CASSLWGAEKLFF. The chain employs TRBV11-2 and TRBJ1-4; TRBD1 might be the D (6 bases). The CDR3 sequence is 13 residues long. Germline-derived CDR1 and CDR2 are SGHAT and FQNNGV. V dropped 5 bases and J dropped 8 bases, with 12 bases sitting between them.

This clonotype has a handful of counts. The chain is built from TRBV9 and TRBJ1-2, with D perhaps matching TRBD1 (5 bases). This CDR3 has 16 amino acids. Trimming removed 0 bases from V and 3 bases from J, with 15 bases in between. CDR1 is SGDLS and CDR2 is YYNGEE in the germline V gene. The CDR3 nucleotides are TGTGCCAGCAGCGTAGGGAGCGCGGGGCACTACTATGGCTACACCTTC. Amino acids: CASSVGSAGHYYGYTF.

The V and J genes are TRBV15 and TRBJ2-1; no definite D call. The length of the CDR3 is 12 residues. With 3 bases removed from V and 4 bases from J, the gap between germline ends came to 4 bases. Looked up from germline, CDR1 is LNHNV and CDR2 is YYDKDF (reference sequence). CDR3 region: CATSRMYNEQFF. In DNA, the CDR3 is TGTGCCACCAGCAGGATGTACAATGAGCAGTTCTTC.

This chain connects TRBV2 to TRBJ2-7; 7 bases are a match to TRBD1. Germline trimming cut 0 bases from V and 3 bases from J; bases unmatched to any gene: 5. From germline, CDR1 is SNHLY and CDR2 FYNNEI. The CDR3 spans 15 residues. CDR3 in amino acids: CASSEARQGGYEQYF. In nucleotides, the CDR3 is TGTGCCAGCAGTGAAGCGCGACAGGGTGGCTACGAGCAGTACTTC.

This rearrangement joins TRBV7-8 to TRBJ1-1; possibly TRBD1 for D (6 bases). Trimming took off 9 bases at V and 2 bases at J, with 16 bases between the two ends. Per the germline V gene, CDR1 is SGHVS and CDR2 is FQNEAQ. The CDR3 runs 14 residues. CDR3 DNA sequence: TGTGCCAGTCGGCTCGGGACATCCAACACTGAAGCTTTCTTT. Its protein product is CASRLGTSNTEAFF.

In this sample, this clonotype turned up many times. V gene TRBV20-1 combines with J gene TRBJ2-1, with 7 nucleotides matching TRBD2. CDR3 length: 15 residues. Germline V gene data show CDR1 as DFQATT and CDR2 as SNEGSKA (reference sequence). The ends lost 3 bases at V and 3 bases at J; junction bases unmatched: 8. CDR3 region: CSASSRRESYNEQFF. The CDR3, as DNA: TGCAGTGCTAGTAGTAGGCGGGAGAGCTACAATGAGCAGTTCTTC.

There are many counts of this clonotype. The chain carries TRBV20-1 and TRBJ1-5, with a possible D match to TRBD1 (6 bases). There are 16 residues in the CDR3. V lost 6 bases to trimming and J lost 1 base, with 19 bases between them. CDR1 is DFQATT, CDR2 SNEGSKA, per germline (reference sequence). The CDR3 loop is CSARRTGSRSNQPQHF. The CDR3 DNA reads TGCAGTGCCCGAAGAACAGGGTCTAGGAGCAATCAGCCCCAGCATTTT.

Concerning this clonotype itself: A read error is possible here, since a much larger clone lies one base away. This chain uses TRBV27 with TRBJ2-1; D not resolved. CDR3 size: 14 residues. Germline V CDR1 and CDR2: MNHEY, SMNVEV (reference sequence). The CDR3 reads CASSLFAPYNEQSF. CDR3 nucleotide sequence: TGTGCCAGCAGTTTATTCGCACCATACAATGAGCAGTCCTTC.

This clonotype was seen many times. This chain connects TRBV5-1 to TRBJ2-2, with D perhaps assigned TRBD1 or TRBD2 (5 bases each). This CDR3 comprises 17 residues. Trimming pared 0 bases from V and 9 bases from J, leaving 21 bases between. Germline lookup yields CDR1 SGHRS and CDR2 YFSETQ. Here the CDR3 DNA reads TGCGCCAGCAGCTTGGGGGACGGAACGAAATGGGGCCGGGAGCTGTTTTTT. This translates into CASSLGDGTKWGRELFF.

V gene TRBV30 combines with J gene TRBJ1-1; D is uncertain. Trimming shortened V by 2 bases and J by 10 bases, and 11 bases separated the two germline ends. CDR3 length: 11 amino acids. Germline values: CDR1 GTSNPN, CDR2 SVGIG (reference sequence). CDR3 coding DNA: TGTGCCTGGAGTAACGACAAGACAGCTTTCTTT. Residues: CAWSNDKTAFF.

This clonotype was recorded at least ten times. The V and J genes are TRBV20-1 and TRBJ1-2; D is unclear. This CDR3 spans 14 amino acids. The V end lost 2 bases, the J end lost 6 bases, and 16 bases lay between the germline ends. Germline CDR1 and CDR2: DFQATT and SNEGSKA (reference sequence). The CDR3 reads CSARPRGNRNGYTF. In DNA form, the CDR3 reads TGCAGTGCTAGACCACGCGGGAATCGGAATGGCTACACCTTC.

This clonotype was found many times. CDR3 region: CASSPQQLSMNTEAFF. As DNA, the CDR3 is TGTGCCAGCTCACCACAACAGCTCTCTATGAACACTGAAGCTTTCTTT. This sequence joins TRBV18 and TRBJ1-1; D gene uncertain. With 1 base removed from V and 0 bases from J, the gap between germline ends came to 12 bases. The CDR3 sequence is 16 residues long. Per the germline V gene, CDR1 is KGHSH and CDR2 is LQKENI.

Ten or more counts support this clonotype. The chain links TRBV19 to TRBJ2-3, with 9 bases fitting TRBD2. The CDR3 extends over 15 amino acids. Germline V lookup: CDR1 LNHDA, CDR2 SQIVND (reference sequence). V shed 5 bases and J 1 base; nucleotides not matched to a gene: 4. For the CDR3, the DNA is TGTGCCAGTAGTCCGATAGCGGGGGGCACAGATACGCAGTATTTT. Its protein product is CASSPIAGGTDTQYF.